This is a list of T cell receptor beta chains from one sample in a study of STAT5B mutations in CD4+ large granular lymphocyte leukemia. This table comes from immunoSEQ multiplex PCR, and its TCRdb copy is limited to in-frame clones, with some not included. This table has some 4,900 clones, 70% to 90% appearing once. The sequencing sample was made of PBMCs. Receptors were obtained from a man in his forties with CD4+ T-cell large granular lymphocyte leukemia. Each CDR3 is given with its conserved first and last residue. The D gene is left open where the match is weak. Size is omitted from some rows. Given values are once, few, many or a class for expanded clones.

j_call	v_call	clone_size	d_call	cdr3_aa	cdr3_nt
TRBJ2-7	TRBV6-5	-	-	CASSEGPGGIYEQYF	TGTGCCAGCAGCGAGGGACCGGGCGGGATCTACGAGCAGTACTTC
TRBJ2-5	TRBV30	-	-	CAWSGGGPETQYF	TGTGCCTGGAGTGGGGGGGGGCCCGAGACCCAGTACTTC
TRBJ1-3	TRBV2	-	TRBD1	CASASGGYSGNTIYF	TGTGCCAGCGCATCAGGGGGCTACTCTGGAAACACCATATATTTT
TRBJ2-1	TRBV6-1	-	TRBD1	CASNLGQGAPRQQFF	TGTGCCAGCAACCTAGGACAGGGGGCCCCCCGTCAGCAGTTCTTC
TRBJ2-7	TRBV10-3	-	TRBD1	CAISGDRREQYF	TGTGCCATCAGCGGGGACAGGCGCGAGCAGTACTTC
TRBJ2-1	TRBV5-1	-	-	CASTADEGRNEQFF	TGCGCCAGCACGGCTGATGAAGGACGCAATGAGCAGTTCTTC
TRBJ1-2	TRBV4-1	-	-	CASSPEQGTYGYTF	TGCGCCAGCAGCCCGGAACAGGGTACCTATGGCTACACCTTC
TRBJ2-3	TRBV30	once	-	CAWITGPGTDTQYF	TGTGCCTGGATAACAGGGCCAGGCACAGATACGCAGTATTTT
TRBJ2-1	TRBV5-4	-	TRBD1	CASSLTTRTGGIDEQFF	TGTGCCAGCAGCCTGACGACCCGGACAGGGGGTATCGATGAGCAGTTCTTC
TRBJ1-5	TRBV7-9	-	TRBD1	CASSLGQGLWSNQPQHF	TGTGCCAGCAGCCTGGGACAGGGGTTATGGAGCAATCAGCCCCAGCATTTT